This T cell receptor (beta chain) emerged from a study of cytomegalovirus exposure and HLA in healthy donors. In the case of this clone: The antigen is unknown.

CDR1 SGHRS and CDR2 YFSETQ come from the germline V gene. The CDR3 loop spans 14 amino acids. The V gene lost 5 bases and the J gene lost 5 bases, with 13 bases spanning the gap. The PCR was carried out with 60 Vbeta primers and 13 Jbeta primers. Profiled with immunoSEQ multiplex PCR; TCRdb holds only in-frame clones, not every one. The data hold approximately 95,000 clones, with 78% observed a single time. Study-wide findings and caveats: In presence/absence analyses, roughly uniform sequencing depth across donors was assumed. TCR beta sequences numbering around 15,000 were associated with HLA alleles at 0.05 false discovery rate in a later analysis.

The rearrangement joins TRBV5-1 to TRBJ1-4; possible D gene TRBD1, 6 bases. This TCR derives from a woman between 40 and 50 years old in good health and CMV-seropositive. Material for sequencing was PBMCs. The DNA for the CDR3 is TGCGCCAGCAGACTTGGGACACTCAATGAAAAACTGTTTTTT. This codes for CASRLGTLNEKLFF. Together with reference TRBV5-1 and TRBJ1-4, the CDR3 gives the full variable domain: KAGVTQTPRYLIKTRGQQVTLSCSPISGHRSVSWYQQTPGQGLQFLFEYFSETQRNKGNFPGRFSGRQFSNSRSEMNVSTLELGDSALYLCASRLGTLNEKLFFGSGTQLSVL.